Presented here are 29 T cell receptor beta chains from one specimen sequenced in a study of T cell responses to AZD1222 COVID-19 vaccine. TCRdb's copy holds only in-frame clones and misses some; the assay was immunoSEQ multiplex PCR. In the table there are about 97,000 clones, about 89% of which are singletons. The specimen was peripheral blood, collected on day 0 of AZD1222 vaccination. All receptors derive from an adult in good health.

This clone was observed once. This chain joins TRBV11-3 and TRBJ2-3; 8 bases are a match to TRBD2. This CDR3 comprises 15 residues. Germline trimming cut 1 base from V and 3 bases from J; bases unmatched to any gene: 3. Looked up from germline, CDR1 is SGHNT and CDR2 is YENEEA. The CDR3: CASSLGVAGTDTQYF. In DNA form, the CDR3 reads TGTGCCAGCAGCTTAGGGGTAGCGGGAACAGATACGCAGTATTTT.

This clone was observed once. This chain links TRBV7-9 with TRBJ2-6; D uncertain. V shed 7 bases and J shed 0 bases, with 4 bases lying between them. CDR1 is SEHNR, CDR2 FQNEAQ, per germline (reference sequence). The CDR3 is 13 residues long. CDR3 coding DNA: TGTGCCAGCAAGCACTCTGGGGCCAACGTCCTGACTTTC. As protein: CASKHSGANVLTF.

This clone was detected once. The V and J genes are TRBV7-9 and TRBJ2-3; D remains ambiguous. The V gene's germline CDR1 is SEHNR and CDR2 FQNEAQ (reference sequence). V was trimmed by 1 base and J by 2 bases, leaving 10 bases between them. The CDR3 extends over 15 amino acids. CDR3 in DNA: TGTGCCAGCAGCTTAGTGGCGGCGCCCACAGATACGCAGTATTTT. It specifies CASSLVAAPTDTQYF.

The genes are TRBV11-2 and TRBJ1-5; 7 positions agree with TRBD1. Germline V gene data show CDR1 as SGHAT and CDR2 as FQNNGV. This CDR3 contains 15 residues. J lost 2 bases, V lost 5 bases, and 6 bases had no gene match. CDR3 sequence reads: CASSVGDRGNQPQHF. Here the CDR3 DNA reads TGTGCCAGCAGCGTCGGCGACAGGGGCAATCAGCCCCAGCATTTT.

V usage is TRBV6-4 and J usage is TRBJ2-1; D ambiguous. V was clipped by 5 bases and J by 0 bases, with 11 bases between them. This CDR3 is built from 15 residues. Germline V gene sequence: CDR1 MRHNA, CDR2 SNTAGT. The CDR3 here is CASSLLASSYNEQFF. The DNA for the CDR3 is TGTGCCAGCAGTTTACTGGCGAGCTCCTACAATGAGCAGTTCTTC.

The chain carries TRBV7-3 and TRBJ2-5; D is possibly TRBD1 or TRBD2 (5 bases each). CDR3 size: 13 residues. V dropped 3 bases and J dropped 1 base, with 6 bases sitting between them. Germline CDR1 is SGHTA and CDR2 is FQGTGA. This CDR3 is CASSFGAQETQYF. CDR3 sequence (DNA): TGTGCCAGCAGCTTCGGGGCCCAAGAGACCCAGTACTTC.

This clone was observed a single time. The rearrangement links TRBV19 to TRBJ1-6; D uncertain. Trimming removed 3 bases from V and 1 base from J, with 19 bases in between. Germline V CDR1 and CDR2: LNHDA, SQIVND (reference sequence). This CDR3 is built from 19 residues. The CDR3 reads CASSMGGRSSGSYNSPLHF. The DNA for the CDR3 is TGTGCCAGTAGTATGGGAGGCAGGTCCTCGGGATCCTATAATTCACCCCTCCACTTT.

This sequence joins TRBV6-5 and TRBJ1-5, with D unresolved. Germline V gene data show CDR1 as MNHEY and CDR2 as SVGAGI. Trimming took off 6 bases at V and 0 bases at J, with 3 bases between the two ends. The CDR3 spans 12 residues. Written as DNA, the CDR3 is TGTGCCAGCAGGCATAGCAATCAGCCCCAGCATTTT. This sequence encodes CASRHSNQPQHF.

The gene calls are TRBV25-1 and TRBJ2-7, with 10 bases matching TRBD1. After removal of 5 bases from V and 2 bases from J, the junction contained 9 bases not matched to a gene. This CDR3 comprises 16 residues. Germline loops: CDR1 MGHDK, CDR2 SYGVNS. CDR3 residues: CASSTIFGQGAYEQYF. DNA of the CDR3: TGTGCCAGCAGTACGATCTTCGGACAGGGGGCCTACGAGCAGTACTTC.

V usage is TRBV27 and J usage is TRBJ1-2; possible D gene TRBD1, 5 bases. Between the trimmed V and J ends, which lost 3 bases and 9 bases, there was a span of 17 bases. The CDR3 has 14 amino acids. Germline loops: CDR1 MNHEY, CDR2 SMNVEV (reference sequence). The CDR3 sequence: CASSFLAGTGSYTF. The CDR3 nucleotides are TGTGCCAGCAGTTTCCTAGCAGGGACCGGGAGCTACACCTTC.

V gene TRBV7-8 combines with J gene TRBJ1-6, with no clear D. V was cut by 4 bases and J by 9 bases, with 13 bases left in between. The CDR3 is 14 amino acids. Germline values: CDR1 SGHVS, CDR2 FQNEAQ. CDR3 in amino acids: CASSWGTTSSPLHF. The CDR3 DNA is TGTGCCAGCAGCTGGGGAACGACAAGTTCACCCCTCCACTTT.

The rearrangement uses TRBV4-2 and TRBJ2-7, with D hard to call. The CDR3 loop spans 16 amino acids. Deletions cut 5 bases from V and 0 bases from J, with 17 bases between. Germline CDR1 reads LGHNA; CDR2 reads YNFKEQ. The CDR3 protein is CASSELPRALSYEQYF. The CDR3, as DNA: TGTGCCAGCAGCGAACTACCCAGAGCCCTCTCCTACGAGCAGTACTTC.

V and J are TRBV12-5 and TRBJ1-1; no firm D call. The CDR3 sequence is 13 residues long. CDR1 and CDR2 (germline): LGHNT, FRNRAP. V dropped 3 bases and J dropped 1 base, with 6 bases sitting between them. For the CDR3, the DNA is TGTGCTAGTGGTTTCGAGTGGAACACTGAAGCTTTCTTT. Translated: CASGFEWNTEAFF.

The CDR3 region has the DNA TGTGCCAGCAGCCGGACTCCGCAGGGGGCCGGGACTGAAGCTTTCTTT. It is translated as CASSRTPQGAGTEAFF. The chain has TRBV7-9 and TRBJ1-1; 8 bases line up with TRBD1. Germline V lookup: CDR1 SEHNR, CDR2 FQNEAQ (reference sequence). The CDR3 spans 16 residues. J gave up 5 bases and V 5 bases, and 13 bases lay outside the gene matches.

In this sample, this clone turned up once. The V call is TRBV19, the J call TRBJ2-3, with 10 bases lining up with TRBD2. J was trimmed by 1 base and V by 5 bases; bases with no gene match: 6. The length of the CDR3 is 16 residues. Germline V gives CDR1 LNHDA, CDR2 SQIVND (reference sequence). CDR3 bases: TGTGCCAGTAGTGCGTCCGGGACTAGCGGCACAGATACGCAGTATTTT. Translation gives CASSASGTSGTDTQYF.

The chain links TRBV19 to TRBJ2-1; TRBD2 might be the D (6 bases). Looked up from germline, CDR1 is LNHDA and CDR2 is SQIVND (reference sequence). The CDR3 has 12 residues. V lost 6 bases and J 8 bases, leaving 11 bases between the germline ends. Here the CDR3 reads CASRETSYEQFF. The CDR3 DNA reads TGTGCCAGTAGAGAAACTAGCTATGAGCAGTTCTTC.

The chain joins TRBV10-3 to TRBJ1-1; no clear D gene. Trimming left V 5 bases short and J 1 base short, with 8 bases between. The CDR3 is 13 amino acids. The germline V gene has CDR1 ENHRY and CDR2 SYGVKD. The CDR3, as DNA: TGTGCCATCAGTCGGGCACCGAACACTGAAGCTTTCTTT. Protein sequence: CAISRAPNTEAFF.

CDR3 sequence reads: CASGLQNRDRGDSSYNSPLHF. As DNA, the CDR3 is TGTGCTAGTGGGCTGCAGAACCGGGACAGAGGTGATAGCTCCTATAATTCACCCCTCCACTTT. V usage is TRBV12-5 and J usage is TRBJ1-6; 7 bases agree with TRBD1. Germline trimming cut 6 bases from V and 0 bases from J; bases unmatched to any gene: 20. CDR3 length: 21 residues. In germline, CDR1 is LGHNT, CDR2 FRNRAP.

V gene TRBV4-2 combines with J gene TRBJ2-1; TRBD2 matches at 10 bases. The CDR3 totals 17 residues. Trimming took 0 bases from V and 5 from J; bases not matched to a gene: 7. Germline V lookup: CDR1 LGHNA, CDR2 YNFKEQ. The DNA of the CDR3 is TGTGCCAGCAGCCAAGACCGAGCGGGAGGGTTAAACAATGAGCAGTTCTTC. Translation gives CASSQDRAGGLNNEQFF.

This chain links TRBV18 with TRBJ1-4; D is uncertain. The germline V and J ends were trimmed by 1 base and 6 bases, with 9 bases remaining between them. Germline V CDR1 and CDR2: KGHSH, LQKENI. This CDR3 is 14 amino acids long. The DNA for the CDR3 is TGTGCCAGCTCACCACTACGCGGGGATGAAAAACTGTTTTTT. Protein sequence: CASSPLRGDEKLFF.

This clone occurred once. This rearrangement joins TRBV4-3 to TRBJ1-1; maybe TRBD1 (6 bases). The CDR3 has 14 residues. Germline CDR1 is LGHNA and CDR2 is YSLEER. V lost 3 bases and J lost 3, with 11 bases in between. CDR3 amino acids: CASSHQGTHTEAFF. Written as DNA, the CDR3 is TGCGCCAGCAGCCATCAGGGGACCCACACTGAAGCTTTCTTT.

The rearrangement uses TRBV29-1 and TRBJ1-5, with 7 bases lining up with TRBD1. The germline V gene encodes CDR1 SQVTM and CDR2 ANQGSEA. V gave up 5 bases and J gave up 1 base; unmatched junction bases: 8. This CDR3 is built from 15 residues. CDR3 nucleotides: TGCAGCGTTATAGCGACAGGGCTGAGCAATCAGCCCCAGCATTTT. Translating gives CSVIATGLSNQPQHF.

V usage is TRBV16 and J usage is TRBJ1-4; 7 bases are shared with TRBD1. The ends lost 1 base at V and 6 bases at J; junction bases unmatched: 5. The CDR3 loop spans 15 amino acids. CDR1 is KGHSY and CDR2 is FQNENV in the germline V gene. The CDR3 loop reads CASSQYDRVDEKLFF. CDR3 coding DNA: TGTGCCAGCAGCCAATACGACAGGGTGGATGAAAAACTGTTTTTT.

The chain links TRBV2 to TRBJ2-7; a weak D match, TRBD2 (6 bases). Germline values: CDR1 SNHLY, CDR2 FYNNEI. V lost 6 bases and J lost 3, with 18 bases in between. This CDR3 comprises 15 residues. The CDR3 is CASRARDLYGYEQYF. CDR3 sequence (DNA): TGTGCCAGCAGGGCCCGGGACTTATACGGCTACGAGCAGTACTTC. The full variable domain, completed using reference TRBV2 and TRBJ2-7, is EPEVTQTPSHQVTQMGQEVILRCVPISNHLYFYWYRQILGQKVEFLVSFYNNEISEKSEIFDDQFSVERPDGSNFTLKIRSTKLEDSAMYFCASRARDLYGYEQYFGPGTRLTVT.

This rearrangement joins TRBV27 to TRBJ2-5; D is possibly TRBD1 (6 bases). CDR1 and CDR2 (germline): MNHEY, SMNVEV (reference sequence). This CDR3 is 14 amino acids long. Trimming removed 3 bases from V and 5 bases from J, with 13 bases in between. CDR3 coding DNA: TGTGCCAGCAGTTTGATTGGGGGCGTGGAGACCCAGTACTTC. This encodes CASSLIGGVETQYF.

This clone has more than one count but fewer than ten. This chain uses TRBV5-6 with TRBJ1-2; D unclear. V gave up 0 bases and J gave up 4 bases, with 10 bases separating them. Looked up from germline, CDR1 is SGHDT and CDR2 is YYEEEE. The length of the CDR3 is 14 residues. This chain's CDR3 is CASSLEARVYGYTF. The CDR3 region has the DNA TGTGCCAGCAGCTTGGAGGCTAGGGTCTATGGCTACACCTTC.

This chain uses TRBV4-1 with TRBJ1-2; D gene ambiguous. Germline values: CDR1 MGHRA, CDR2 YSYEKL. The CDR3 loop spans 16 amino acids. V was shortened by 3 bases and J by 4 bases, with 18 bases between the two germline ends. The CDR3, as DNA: TGCGCCAGCAGCCACTCCGGACGTCAACCGGGCTATGGCTACACCTTC. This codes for CASSHSGRQPGYGYTF.

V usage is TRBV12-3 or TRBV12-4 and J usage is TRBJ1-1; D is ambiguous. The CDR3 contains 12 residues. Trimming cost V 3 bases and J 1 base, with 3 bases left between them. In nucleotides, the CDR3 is TGTGCCAGCAGTTTGGAGAACACTGAAGCTTTCTTT. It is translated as CASSLENTEAFF.

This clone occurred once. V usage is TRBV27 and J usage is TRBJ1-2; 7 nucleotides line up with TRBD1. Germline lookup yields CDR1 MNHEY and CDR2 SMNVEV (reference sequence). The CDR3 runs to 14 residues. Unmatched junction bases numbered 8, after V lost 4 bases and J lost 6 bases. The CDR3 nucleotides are TGTGCCAGCAGTTCCCCAAAGGACAGGAATGGCTACACCTTC. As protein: CASSSPKDRNGYTF.